This T cell receptor (beta chain) is drawn from a study of blood T cell repertoires in COVID-19. In the study overall: COVID-19 samples, acute and convalescent, were from the United States, Italy and Spain. T cells, B-cell-depleted T cells, or PBMCs supplied cDNA or gDNA.

TCRdb's table, derived via immunoSEQ multiplex PCR, lists solely in-frame clones and lacks some. The table shows approximately 98,000 clones, with 81% occurring only once. The TCR was taken from a man aged 55 to 69 with acute or convalescent COVID-19. The material sequenced was peripheral blood.

The CDR3 coding sequence is TGTGCCAGCAGCCCCCCGGGGGACAGGGCCACTGAAGCTTTCTTT. It is translated as CASSPPGDRATEAFF. The chain carries TRBV5-5 and TRBJ1-1; TRBD1 agrees at 9 bases. The CDR3 covers 15 residues. Germline V lookup: CDR1 SGHKS, CDR2 YYEKEE (reference sequence). V lost 4 bases and J lost 4; bases outside the gene matches: 8. Full variable domain (outside the CDR3, taken from reference TRBV5-5 and TRBJ1-1): DAGVTQSPTHLIKTRGQQVTLRCSPISGHKSVSWYQQVLGQGPQFIFQYYEKEERGRGNFPDRFSARQFPNYSSELNVNALLLGDSALYLCASSPPGDRATEAFFGQGTRLTVV.